One sample yielded the 17 T cell receptor beta chains listed below, sequenced in a study of T cells expressing NK-cell markers. TCRdb reprocessed the 5' RACE reads; each CDR3 protein has one entry and no DNA is given. This listing includes about half a million distinct CDR3 sequences. The material sequenced was blood T cells: a sorted CD56 or NKG2C T cell subset, CD4+ or CD8+ T cells, or bulk PBMC T cells (not recorded which). These receptors all stem from a woman aged 45-65 years in good health.

The chain couples TRBV12-3 or TRBV12-4 to TRBJ2-7; there is no DNA to check the TCRdb D call of TRBD1. The CDR3 is 13 amino acids. CDR3 region: CASSPLTGGEQYF.

The genes are TRBV29-1 and TRBJ2-1; lacking DNA, the TRBD1 call made by TCRdb goes unchecked. This CDR3 comprises 15 residues. The V gene's germline CDR1 is SQVTM and CDR2 ANQGSEA. The CDR3: CSAVGVRSSYNEQFF.

J is TRBJ2-2 and V is TRBV10-3; TCRdb returns TRBD1, unconfirmable since there is no DNA. The CDR3 consists of 15 residues. Germline CDR1 ENHRY, CDR2 SYGVKD. CDR3 residues: CASRGGGSNTGELFF.

This rearrangement joins TRBV7-8 to TRBJ2-5. Germline CDR1 and CDR2: SGHVS and FQNEAQ. The CDR3 is 13 residues long. The CDR3 sequence: CASSLPGRKTQYF.

The chain employs TRBV2 and TRBJ1-4; there is no DNA to check the TCRdb D call of TRBD1. Per germline, CDR1 SNHLY and CDR2 FYNNEI. CDR3 length: 13 residues. The CDR3 is CASCPGAGEKLFF.

The V call is TRBV7-9, the J call TRBJ2-1; the D call of TRBD1 rests on TCRdb alone, since no DNA is present to check it. CDR3 length: 12 residues. The germline V gene has CDR1 SEHNR and CDR2 FQNEAQ (reference sequence). CDR3 sequence: CASRINSPEQFF.

The chain joins TRBV28 to TRBJ2-6; with no DNA, the TCRdb D assignment of TRBD1 cannot be verified. In germline, CDR1 is MDHEN, CDR2 SYDVKM. This CDR3 is 15 amino acids long. CDR3 sequence reads: CASSFAGAGANVLTF. Full variable domain (outside the CDR3, taken from reference TRBV28 and TRBJ2-6): DVKVTQSSRYLVKRTGEKVFLECVQDMDHENMFWYRQDPGLGLRLIYFSYDVKMKEKGDIPEGYSVSREKKERFSLILESASTNQTSMYLCASSFAGAGANVLTFGAGSRLTVL.

The chain joins TRBV5-1 to TRBJ2-1; TCRdb's assignment of TRBD2 cannot be checked, as there is no DNA. Germline CDR1 and CDR2: SGHRS and YFSETQ. The CDR3 loop spans 16 amino acids. The CDR3 loop reads CASSGAGERSYNEQFF.

The chain recombines TRBV5-6 with TRBJ1-2; TCRdb's D call, TRBD1, is unchecked because there is no DNA. CDR3 length: 14 residues. In germline, CDR1 is SGHDT, CDR2 YYEEEE. CDR3 protein: CASSLWTGAYGYTF.

This sequence joins TRBV5-1 and TRBJ2-7; TCRdb lists TRBD2, though no DNA is available to test this call. Per the germline V gene, CDR1 is SGHRS and CDR2 is YFSETQ. The length of the CDR3 is 15 residues. The CDR3 sequence: CASSFMTSGSNEQYF. Looking up the rest from reference TRBV5-1 and TRBJ2-7 gives the full variable domain: KAGVTQTPRYLIKTRGQQVTLSCSPISGHRSVSWYQQTPGQGLQFLFEYFSETQRNKGNFPGRFSGRQFSNSRSEMNVSTLELGDSALYLCASSFMTSGSNEQYFGPGTRLTVT.

The rearrangement joins TRBV15 to TRBJ2-1; the TCRdb call, TRBD2, lacks DNA for checking. The CDR3 covers 18 residues. The germline CDR1 and CDR2 sequences are LNHNV and YYDKDF (reference sequence). CDR3 sequence: CATSRDIAGAISYNEQFF.

This chain joins TRBV24-1 and TRBJ2-3; TCRdb outputs TRBD2, but without DNA this stays unchecked. The CDR3 is made up of 15 amino acids. Germline V gene data show CDR1 as KGHDR and CDR2 as SFDVKD. The CDR3: CATSTPDSEGPTQYF.

CDR3 sequence reads: CASTRRGETQYF. V is TRBV2 and J is TRBJ2-5. The V gene's germline CDR1 is SNHLY and CDR2 FYNNEI. This CDR3 region has 12 residues.

The chain joins TRBV25-1 to TRBJ1-2. CDR1 and CDR2 from the germline V gene are MGHDK and SYGVNS. The CDR3 totals 16 residues. The CDR3: CASSEYEAGLYGGYTF.

This chain joins TRBV12-3 or TRBV12-4 and TRBJ2-5; TCRdb gives TRBD1 as the D gene, but with no DNA this cannot be confirmed. This CDR3 contains 14 residues. The CDR3 region is CASSLGGGTETQYF.

The CDR3 here is CASSITGTNSNEQFF. The chain combines TRBV5-1 with TRBJ2-1; TCRdb's D call of TRBD1 is untestable without DNA. The CDR3 is 15 amino acids. Germline V gene sequence: CDR1 SGHRS, CDR2 YFSETQ.

The chain couples TRBV5-5 to TRBJ2-3; without DNA, the TCRdb call of TRBD2 cannot be checked. The CDR3 is 20 residues long. CDR1 and CDR2 from the germline V gene are SGHKS and YYEKEE (reference sequence). The CDR3: CASSSGQGKLAGERTDTQYF.